This TCR beta chain was documented in a study of neurological immune-mediated disorders. 5'RACE with 10-nucleotide random UMIs generated the cDNA. MiXCR was run by TCRdb on the 5' RACE reads, yielding one entry per CDR3 protein. The data hold 80,000 to 95,000 distinct CDR3 sequences, with under 4.5% observed a single time. This clonotype was counted at least ten times. Deletions cut 5 bases from V and 6 bases from J, with 14 bases between. This CDR3 region has 13 residues. The germline gives CDR1 SQVTM, CDR2 ANQGSEA. This clonotype was obtained from a woman in her fifties or sixties with multiple sclerosis. The rearrangement uses TRBV29-1 and TRBJ1-5, with TRBD1 as a possible D gene (5 bases). The specimen was PBMCs. The CDR3 DNA reads as TGCAGCGTTCGGGACGTCGACGGTCAGCCCCAGCATTTT. Its translation: CSVRDVDGQPQHF.